Here is one T cell receptor beta chain with its context. No antigen is known for it. The data derive from a study of OX40 agonist ivuxolimab in advanced cancers. Study details: Clinicians treated patients with ivuxolimab, an agonistic anti-OX40 (CD134) antibody. At doses from 0.01 to 10 mg/kg, patients were given intravenous ivuxolimab every 2 weeks. Study-wide results and caveats: Some of the lowest clonal expansion was seen in partial responders at 0.1-3.0 mg/kg.

Per germline, CDR1 MNHEY and CDR2 SMNVEV (reference sequence). The CDR3 covers 14 residues. Trimming cost V 6 bases and J 5 bases, with 14 bases left between them. Only in-frame clones appear in the TCRdb table, and some are missing; sequencing was by immunoSEQ multiplex PCR. The data show tens of thousands of clones, 80% to 90% seen once. Sequences were derived from CD4+ or CD8+ T cells sorted from blood, sampled in a trial of the OX40 agonist ivuxolimab. The chain joins TRBV27 to TRBJ1-5; D ambiguous. This clonotype was sampled from an adult with an advanced solid tumor such as melanoma, head and neck, liver or kidney cancer. The CDR3 nucleotides are TGTGCCAGCAGCCCCTCGTTTGGGTATCAGCCCCAGCATTTT. Amino acids: CASSPSFGYQPQHF.